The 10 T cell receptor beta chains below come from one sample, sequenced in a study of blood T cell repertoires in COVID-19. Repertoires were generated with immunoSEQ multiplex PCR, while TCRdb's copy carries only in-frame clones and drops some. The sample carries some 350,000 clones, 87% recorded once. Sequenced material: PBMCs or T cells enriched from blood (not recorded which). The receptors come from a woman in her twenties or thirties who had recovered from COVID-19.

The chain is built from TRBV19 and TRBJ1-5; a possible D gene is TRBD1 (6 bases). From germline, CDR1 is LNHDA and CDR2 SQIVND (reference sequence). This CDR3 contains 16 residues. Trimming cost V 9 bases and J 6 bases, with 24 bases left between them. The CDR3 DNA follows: TGTGCCAGCTCATTGAGGGGGGGGTTTATCGGTCAGCCCCAGCATTTT. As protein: CASSLRGGFIGQPQHF.

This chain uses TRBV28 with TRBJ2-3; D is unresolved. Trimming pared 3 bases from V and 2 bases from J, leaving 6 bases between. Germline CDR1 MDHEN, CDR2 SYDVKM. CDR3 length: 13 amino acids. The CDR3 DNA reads TGTGCCAGCAGTTTCCCCCTCACAGATACGCAGTATTTT. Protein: CASSFPLTDTQYF.

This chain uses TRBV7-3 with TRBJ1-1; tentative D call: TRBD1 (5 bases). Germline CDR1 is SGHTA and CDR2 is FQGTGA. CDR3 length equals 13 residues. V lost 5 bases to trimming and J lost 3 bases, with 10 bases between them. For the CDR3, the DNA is TGTGCCAGCAGCCCCGGGGGAGACACTGAAGCTTTCTTT. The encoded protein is CASSPGGDTEAFF. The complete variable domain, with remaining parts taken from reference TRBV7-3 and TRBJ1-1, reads GAGVSQTPSNKVTEKGKYVELRCDPISGHTALYWYRQSLGQGPEFLIYFQGTGAADDSGLPNDRFFAVRPEGSVSTLKIQRTERGDSAVYLCASSPGGDTEAFFGQGTRLTVV.

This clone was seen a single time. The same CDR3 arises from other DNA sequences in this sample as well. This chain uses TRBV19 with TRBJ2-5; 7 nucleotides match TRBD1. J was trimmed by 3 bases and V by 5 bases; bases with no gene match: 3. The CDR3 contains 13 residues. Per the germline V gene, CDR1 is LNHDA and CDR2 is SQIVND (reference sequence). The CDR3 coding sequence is TGTGCCAGTAGTCCCGACAGGGAAGAGACCCAGTACTTC. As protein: CASSPDREETQYF.

As DNA, the CDR3 is TGTGCCACACATTCACAGGAGTGGAGCTATGGCTACACCTTC. The encoded protein is CATHSQEWSYGYTF. This chain uses TRBV10-3 with TRBJ1-2; tentative D call: TRBD1 (5 bases). Trimming left V 10 bases short and J 4 bases short, with 19 bases between. Germline lookup yields CDR1 ENHRY and CDR2 SYGVKD. CDR3 size: 14 residues.

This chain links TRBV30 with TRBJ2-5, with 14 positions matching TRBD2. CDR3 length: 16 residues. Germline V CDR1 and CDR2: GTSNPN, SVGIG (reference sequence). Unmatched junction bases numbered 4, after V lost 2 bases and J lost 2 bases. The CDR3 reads CAWSRGLAGDQETQYF. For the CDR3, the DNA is TGTGCCTGGAGTAGGGGACTAGCGGGGGATCAAGAGACCCAGTACTTC.

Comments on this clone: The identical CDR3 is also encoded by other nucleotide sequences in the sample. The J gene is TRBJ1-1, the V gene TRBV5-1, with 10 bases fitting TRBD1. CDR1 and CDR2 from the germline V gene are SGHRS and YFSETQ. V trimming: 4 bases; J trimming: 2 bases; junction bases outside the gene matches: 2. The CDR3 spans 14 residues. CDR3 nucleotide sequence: TGCGCCAGCAGCCTGACAGGGGGCAACACTGAAGCTTTCTTT. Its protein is CASSLTGGNTEAFF.

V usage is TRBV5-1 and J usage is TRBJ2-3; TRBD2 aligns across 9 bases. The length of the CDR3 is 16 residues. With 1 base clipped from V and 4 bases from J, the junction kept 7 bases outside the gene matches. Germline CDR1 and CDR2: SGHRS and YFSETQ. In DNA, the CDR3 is TGCGCCAGCAGCTTGATGAGCGGGGGGAGCTCAGATACGCAGTATTTT. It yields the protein CASSLMSGGSSDTQYF.

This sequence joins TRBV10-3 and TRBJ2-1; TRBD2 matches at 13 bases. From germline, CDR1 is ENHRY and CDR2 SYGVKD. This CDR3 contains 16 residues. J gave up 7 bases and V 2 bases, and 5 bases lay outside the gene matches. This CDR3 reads CAISERTSGGRNEQFF. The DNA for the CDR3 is TGTGCCATCAGTGAGCGGACTAGCGGGGGACGGAATGAGCAGTTCTTC.

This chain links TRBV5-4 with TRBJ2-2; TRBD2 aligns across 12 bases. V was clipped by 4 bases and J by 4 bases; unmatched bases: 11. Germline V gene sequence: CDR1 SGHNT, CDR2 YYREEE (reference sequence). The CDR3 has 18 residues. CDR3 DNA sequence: TGTGCCAGCAGCCCAGGACTAGCGGGGTTCCCGGGCACCGGGGAGCTGTTTTTT. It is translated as CASSPGLAGFPGTGELFF. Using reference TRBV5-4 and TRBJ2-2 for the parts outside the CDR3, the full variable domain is ETGVTQSPTHLIKTRGQQVTLRCSSQSGHNTVSWYQQALGQGPQFIFQYYREEENGRGNFPPRFSGLQFPNYSSELNVNALELDDSALYLCASSPGLAGFPGTGELFFGEGSRLTVL.